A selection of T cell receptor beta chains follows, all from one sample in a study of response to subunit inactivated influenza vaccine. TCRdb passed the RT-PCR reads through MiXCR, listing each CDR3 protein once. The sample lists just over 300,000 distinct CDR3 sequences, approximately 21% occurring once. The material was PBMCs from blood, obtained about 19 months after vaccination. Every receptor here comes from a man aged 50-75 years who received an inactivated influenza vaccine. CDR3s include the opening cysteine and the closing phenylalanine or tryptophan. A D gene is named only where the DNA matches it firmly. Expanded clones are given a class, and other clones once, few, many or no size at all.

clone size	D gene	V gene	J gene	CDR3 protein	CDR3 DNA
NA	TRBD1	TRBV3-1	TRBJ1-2	CASSTRTGGGYTF	TGTGCCAGCAGCACCCGGACAGGGGGCGGCTACACCTTC
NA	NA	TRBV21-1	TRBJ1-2	CASSASSPGQGIWGGYTF	TGTGCCAGCAGCGCCTCGAGTCCGGGACAGGGGATCTGGGGTGGCTACACCTTC
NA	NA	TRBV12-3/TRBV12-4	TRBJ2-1	CASSFGQGRSYNEQFF	TGTGCCAGCAGTTTTGGTCAGGGACGCTCCTACAATGAGCAGTTCTTC
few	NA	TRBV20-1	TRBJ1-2	CSVWSTGIYGYTF	TGCAGTGTTTGGTCAACAGGGATTTATGGCTACACCTTC
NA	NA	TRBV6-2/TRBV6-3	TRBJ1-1	CASSQPRNRAFF	TGTGCCAGCAGCCAACCTCGAAATAGAGCTTTCTTT
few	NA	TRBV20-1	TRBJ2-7	CSAPGIRDYEQYF	TGCAGTGCCCCTGGGATTAGGGACTACGAGCAGTACTTC
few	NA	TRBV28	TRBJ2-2	CASFTIAEGTGELFF	TGTGCCAGCTTTACAATAGCGGAAGGGACCGGGGAGCTGTTTTTT
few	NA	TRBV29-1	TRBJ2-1	CSVVAAVRGWSYNEQFF	TGCAGCGTTGTTGCGGCGGTAAGAGGGTGGTCCTACAATGAGCAGTTCTTC
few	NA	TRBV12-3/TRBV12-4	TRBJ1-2	CASSNYRELLHYGYTF	TGTGCCAGCAGTAACTACAGGGAACTCCTCCATTATGGCTACACCTTC
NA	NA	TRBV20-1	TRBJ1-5	CSAKGNPGQPKEANQPQHF	TGCAGTGCTAAAGGAAACCCGGGACAACCAAAGGAGGCCAATCAGCCCCAGCATTTT
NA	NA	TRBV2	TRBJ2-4	CASSVSRKNIQYF	TGTGCCAGCAGTGTTAGTAGGAAAAACATTCAGTACTTC
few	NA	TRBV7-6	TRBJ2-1	CASSLAHARDFSSSYNEQFF	TGTGCCAGCAGCTTAGCGCACGCTAGGGATTTCTCCAGCTCCTACAATGAGCAGTTCTTC
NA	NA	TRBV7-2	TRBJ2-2	CASSLGRGRSTGELFF	TGTGCCAGCAGCTTAGGCCGGGGGCGAAGCACCGGGGAGCTGTTTTTT
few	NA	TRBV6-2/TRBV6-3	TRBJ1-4	CASSYSPIATNEKLFF	TGTGCCAGCAGTTACTCGCCGATTGCAACTAATGAAAAACTGTTTTTT
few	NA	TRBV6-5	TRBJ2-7	CASSYSGTGSYEQYF	TGTGCCAGCAGTTACTCAGGGACTGGTTCCTACGAGCAGTACTTC
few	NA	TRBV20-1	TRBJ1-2	CSARDFDSVGGRVYGYTF	TGCAGTGCTAGAGATTTCGATTCGGTTGGGGGCAGGGTCTATGGCTACACCTTC
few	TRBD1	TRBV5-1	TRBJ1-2	CASSLDGTGVDGYTF	TGCGCCAGCAGCTTGGACGGGACAGGGGTAGATGGCTACACCTTC
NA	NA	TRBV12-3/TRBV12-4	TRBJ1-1	CASSFGAESNTEAFF	TGTGCCAGCAGTTTTGGGGCAGAGTCGAACACTGAAGCTTTCTTT
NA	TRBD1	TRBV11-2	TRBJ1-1	CASSIDTGGLLNTEAFF	TGTGCCAGCAGCATTGATACAGGGGGCTTATTGAACACTGAAGCTTTCTTT
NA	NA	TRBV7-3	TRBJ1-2	CASSLSPENYGYTF	TGTGCCAGCAGCTTAAGTCCAGAGAACTATGGCTACACCTTC
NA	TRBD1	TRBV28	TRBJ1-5	CASINARQGRQPQHF	TGTGCCAGCATAAATGCCCGACAGGGAAGGCAGCCCCAGCATTTT
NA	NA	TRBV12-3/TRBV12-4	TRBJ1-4	CASRSVSGKLFF	TGTGCCAGCAGGTCCGTATCCGGGAAACTGTTTTTT
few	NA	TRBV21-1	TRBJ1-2	CASSKRGKQGATTHGYTF	TGTGCCAGCAGCAAAAGGGGAAAGCAGGGGGCTACGACCCATGGCTACACCTTC
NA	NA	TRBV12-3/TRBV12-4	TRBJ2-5	CASSLEQQKTQYF	TGTGCCAGCAGTTTAGAGCAACAGAAGACCCAGTACTTC
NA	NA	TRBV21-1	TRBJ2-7	CASSKLSGTTYEQYF	TGTGCCAGCAGCAAACTCTCCGGGACAACCTACGAGCAGTACTTC
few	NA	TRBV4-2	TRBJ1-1	CASSQERRSEAFF	TGTGCCAGCAGCCAAGAAAGGCGAAGTGAAGCTTTCTTT
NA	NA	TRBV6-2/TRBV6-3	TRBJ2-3	CASSYSPTTLDTQYF	TGTGCCAGCAGTTACTCGCCGACGACTTTGGATACGCAGTATTTT
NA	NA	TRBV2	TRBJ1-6	CASNSGYSNSPLHF	TGTGCCAGCAATTCAGGGTACTCGAATTCACCCCTCCACTTT
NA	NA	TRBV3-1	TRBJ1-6	CASSQGGNSPLHF	TGTGCCAGCAGCCAGGGGGGTAATTCACCCCTCCACTTT
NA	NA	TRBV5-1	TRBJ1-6	CASSLGDDSPLHF	TGCGCCAGCAGCTTGGGGGATGATTCACCCCTCCACTTT
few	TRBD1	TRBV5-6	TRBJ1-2	CASRMDRANYGYTF	TGTGCCAGCAGGATGGACAGGGCCAACTATGGCTACACCTTC
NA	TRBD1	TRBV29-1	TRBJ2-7	CSVETGTGYEQYF	TGCAGCGTTGAAACCGGGACAGGGTACGAGCAGTACTTC
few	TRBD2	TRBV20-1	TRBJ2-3	CSASGTSGTSTDTQYF	TGCAGTGCTAGTGGGACTAGCGGGACTAGCACAGATACGCAGTATTTT
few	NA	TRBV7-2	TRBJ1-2	CASSHGALYGYTF	TGTGCCAGCAGTCACGGGGCCCTCTATGGCTACACCTTC
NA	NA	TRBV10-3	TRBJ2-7	CAISRSTQGGAYEQYF	TGTGCCATCAGCCGCTCCACACAGGGGGGGGCCTACGAGCAGTACTTC
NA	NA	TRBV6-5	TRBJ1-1	CASSYIGGVGEAFF	TGTGCCAGCAGTTATATAGGAGGGGTCGGTGAAGCTTTCTTT
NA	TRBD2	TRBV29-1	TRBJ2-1	CSVGASGSYNEQFF	TGCAGTGTAGGGGCTAGCGGATCCTACAATGAGCAGTTCTTC
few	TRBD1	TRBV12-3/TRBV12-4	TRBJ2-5	CASSGDRGETQYF	TGTGCCAGCAGTGGGGACAGGGGTGAGACCCAGTACTTC
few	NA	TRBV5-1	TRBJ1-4	CASSLGQGGRKLFF	TGCGCCAGCAGCCTGGGGCAAGGTGGGAGGAAACTGTTTTTT
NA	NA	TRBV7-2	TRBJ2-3	CASSLFMEADFTDTQYF	TGTGCCAGCAGCTTATTCATGGAAGCGGACTTCACAGATACGCAGTATTTT
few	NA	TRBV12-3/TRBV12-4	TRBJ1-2	CASSQNRVGYGYTF	TGTGCCAGCAGTCAAAACAGGGTCGGCTATGGCTACACCTTC
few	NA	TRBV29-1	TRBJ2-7	CSWSDSAYEQYF	TGCAGCTGGTCAGACTCCGCATACGAGCAGTACTTC
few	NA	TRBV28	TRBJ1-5	CASSLGGIGYQPQHF	TGTGCCAGCAGTTTGGGGGGGATTGGGTATCAGCCCCAGCATTTT
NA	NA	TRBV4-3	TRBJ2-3	CASSQEGGRTQYF	TGCGCCAGCAGCCAAGAGGGGGGCCGTACGCAGTATTTT
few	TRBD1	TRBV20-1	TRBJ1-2	CSARWDREPHYGYTF	TGCAGTGCTAGATGGGACAGGGAACCCCACTATGGCTACACCTTC
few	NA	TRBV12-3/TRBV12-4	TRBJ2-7	CASSAIYEQYF	TGTGCCAGCAGTGCAATCTACGAGCAGTACTTC
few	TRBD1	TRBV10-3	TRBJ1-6	CATSTGTGDNSPLHF	TGTGCCACCTCAACCGGGACAGGCGATAATTCACCCCTCCACTTT
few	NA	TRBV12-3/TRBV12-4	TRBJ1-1	CASSADTLGTEAFF	TGTGCCAGCAGTGCGGACACCCTTGGGACAGAAGCTTTCTTT
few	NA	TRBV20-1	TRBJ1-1	CSALDRRNTEAFF	TGCAGTGCCCTAGACAGGAGGAACACTGAAGCTTTCTTT
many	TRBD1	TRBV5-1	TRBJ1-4	CASSLQGGDEKLFF	TGCGCCAGCAGCTTACAGGGGGGAGATGAAAAACTGTTTTTT
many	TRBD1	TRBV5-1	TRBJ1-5	CASSLDRGGQPQHF	TGCGCCAGCAGTTTGGACAGGGGCGGTCAGCCCCAGCATTTT
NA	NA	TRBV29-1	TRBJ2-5	CSVEYLGIQETQYF	TGCAGCGTTGAATACCTGGGGATTCAAGAGACCCAGTACTTC
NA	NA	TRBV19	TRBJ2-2	CASNSQVPNTGELFF	TGTGCCAGTAATTCTCAGGTCCCGAACACCGGGGAGCTGTTTTTT
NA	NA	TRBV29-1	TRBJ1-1	CSVRGYTEAFF	TGCAGCGTTCGGGGCTACACTGAAGCTTTCTTT
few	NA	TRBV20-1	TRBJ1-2	CSASGRRDYGYTF	TGCAGTGCGTCAGGGAGACGGGACTATGGCTACACCTTC
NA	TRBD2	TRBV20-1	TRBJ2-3	CSARDPPLAGGPGPKTDTQYF	TGCAGTGCTAGAGATCCTCCCCTGGCGGGGGGGCCCGGGCCCAAGACAGATACGCAGTATTTT
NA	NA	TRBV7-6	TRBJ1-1	CASSLTQATEAFF	TGTGCCAGCAGCTTAACGCAGGCAACTGAAGCTTTCTTT